This TCR beta chain comes out of a study of blood T cell repertoires in COVID-19. About the research overall: The origin of the acute and convalescent COVID-19 samples was the United States, Italy and Spain. The analysed material was cDNA or gDNA that came from T cells, B-cell-depleted T cells, or PBMCs.

Original processing notes: Quantification of nucleated cells was approximated via reference gene primer amplification. Sequencing was performed with immunoSEQ multiplex PCR; in TCRdb, only in-frame clones are kept and a portion is missing. That table gives V, J and clone size, and the DNA gave D and trimming. The repertoire has hundreds of thousands of clones, roughly four fifths of them found once; the top ten carry 8.9%. In its sample, this clone was seen a few times. This CDR3 has 14 residues. The V gene end was trimmed by 3 bases and the J gene end by 12 bases; junction bases not matched to a gene: 8. The V gene's germline CDR1 is SGHAT and CDR2 FQNNGV.

Sequenced sample: peripheral blood. This chain joins TRBV11-2 and TRBJ1-5; 10 bases are a match to TRBD1. The sequence was collected from a man older than 75 with acute or convalescent COVID-19. The CDR3 DNA reads TGTGCCAGCAGCTTGGGACAGGGGCAACCCCTCCAGCATTTT. This gives the protein CASSLGQGQPLQHF.